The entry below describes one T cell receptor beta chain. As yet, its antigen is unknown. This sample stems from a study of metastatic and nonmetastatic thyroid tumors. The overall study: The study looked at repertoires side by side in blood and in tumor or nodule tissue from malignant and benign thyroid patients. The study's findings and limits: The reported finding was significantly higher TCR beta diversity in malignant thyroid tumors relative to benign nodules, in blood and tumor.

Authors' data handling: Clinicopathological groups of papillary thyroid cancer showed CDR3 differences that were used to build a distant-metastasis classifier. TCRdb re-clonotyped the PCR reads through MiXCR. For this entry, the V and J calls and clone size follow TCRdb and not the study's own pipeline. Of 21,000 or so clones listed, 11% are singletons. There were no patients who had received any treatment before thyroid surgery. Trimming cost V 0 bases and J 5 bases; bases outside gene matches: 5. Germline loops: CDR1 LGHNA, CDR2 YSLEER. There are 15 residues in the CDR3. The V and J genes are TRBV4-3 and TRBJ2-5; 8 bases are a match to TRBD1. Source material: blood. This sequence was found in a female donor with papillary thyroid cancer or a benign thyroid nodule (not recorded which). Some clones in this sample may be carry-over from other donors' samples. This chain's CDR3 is CASSQDRGRLETQYF. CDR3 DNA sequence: TGCGCCAGCAGCCAAGACAGGGGGCGCCTGGAGACCCAGTACTTC.